This TCR beta chain was retrieved from a study of vaccination effects on CD4 cells after COVID-19 (dated by TCRdb to the early 2020s). With respect to the entire study: Each participant got two doses of an mRNA SARS-CoV-2 vaccine, either BNT162b2 or mRNA-1273. The Oncomine TCR Beta short-read assay on an Illumina iSeq 100 was used to sequence cultures from other donors in the study. SARS-CoV-2 spike-specific CD4+ TCR repertoires were compared before and after mRNA vaccination in COVID-19 convalescent patients and in infection-naive vaccine recipients. Altogether, some 10 COVID-19 convalescent patients and 4 SARS-CoV-2-naive healthy vaccine recipients made up the full study.

Broad study findings and their caveats: Both infection-induced and vaccine-induced clones contracted markedly at late post-vaccination timepoints, which is consistent with waning T cell responses. Among healthy vaccine recipients, nearly all vaccine-induced clones were SARS-CoV-2 mono-reactive, and just 1 of 255 was cross-reactive with common cold coronaviruses. Only a small number of convalescent patients were included, and no early post-infection timepoints were available, which limited the study.

In the ViraFEST assay, PBMC were stimulated with viral peptide pools, and TCR sequencing was then used to find antigen-specific CD4+ T cell clonotypes based on their expansion. After around eleven days of culture, CD4+ T cells were isolated with the EasySep CD4+ T cell isolation kit. Negative nucleocapsid antibody results before and after vaccination confirmed that the healthy vaccine recipients had no prior SARS-CoV-2 infection. Two million PBMC per well were cultured in IMDM with roughly 5% human AB serum, around 10 IU/ml IL-2 and gentamicin, plus 10 ug/ml peptides. Half of the culture medium was replaced with fresh IL-2-containing medium on days 3 and 7. Unless noted otherwise, every peptide stimulation condition was cultured in triplicate wells. Using Ficoll-Paque Plus gradient centrifugation, PBMC were separated from whole blood and then either used fresh or cryopreserved at -140C. Overlapping peptide pools spanned the spike proteins of SARS-CoV-2 and the common cold coronaviruses HCoV-NL63, HCoV-OC43 and HCoV-229E. The QIAamp micro DNA kit was used to extract genomic DNA from the cultured CD4+ T cells.

The method was the immunoSEQ multiplex PCR assay. TCR beta CDR3 sequencing was performed on DNA from the cultured, isolated CD4+ T cells. The authors processed their data as follows. Non-productive TCR sequences were removed, reads were trimmed to the CDR3 region, and CDR3s of at least 7 amino acids were retained. Antigen-specific clonotypes were identified with the MANAFEST web app by comparing expansion in peptide wells against reference cultures. Positive clones required FDR<0.05 expansion versus reference and all other wells, odds ratio above 5, and frequency above 0.1% in two replicate wells. Cross-reactive clonotypes were defined as significantly expanded in SARS-CoV-2 spike wells and in at least one common cold coronavirus spike condition. Using the stringdist R package, CDR3 similarity was measured by Levenshtein distance, and unrooted trees were constructed with ape in R 3.6.1. TCRdb mirrors the immuneACCESS table, restricted to in-frame sequences. Some clones are absent from its copies; in checked studies, under half trace to an unresolved V gene, and the reason for the others is unknown. V, J and clone size are taken as reported in that table, and D and trimming were inferred from the DNA itself. This sample has 52,000 or so clones in its table, and roughly 70% of those were observed once. In total, the top ten clones hold approximately 20% of the sample.

There are a few counts of this clone. The antigen it binds to is not known. Nothing much larger sits one base from this clone, and base qualities are not available. V gives up 4 bases and J gives up 9 bases, and the segment between their germline ends measures 17 bases. The CDR3 contains 14 residues, cysteine and phenylalanine counted. Only the CDR3 DNA is retained, 42 bases long and in frame from the first base. Based on the germline V gene, the CDR1 and CDR2 sequences are SGHDT and YYEEEE. This specimen consisted of CD4+ T cells from PBMCs cultured with SARS-CoV-2 spike peptides, obtained before COVID-19 vaccination. The cell subset or site label, read with the paper, signifies: SARS-CoV-2 spike overlapping peptide pool stimulation. The chain couples TRBV5-6 to TRBJ2-1; tentative D gene TRBD2, with 5 bases matching. The receptor was derived from a human donor who received a COVID-19 vaccine. In nucleotides, the sequence is TGTGCCAGCAGCCCACTTACGGCGGGTAGTGAGCAGTTCTTC. It encodes CASSPLTAGSEQFF.